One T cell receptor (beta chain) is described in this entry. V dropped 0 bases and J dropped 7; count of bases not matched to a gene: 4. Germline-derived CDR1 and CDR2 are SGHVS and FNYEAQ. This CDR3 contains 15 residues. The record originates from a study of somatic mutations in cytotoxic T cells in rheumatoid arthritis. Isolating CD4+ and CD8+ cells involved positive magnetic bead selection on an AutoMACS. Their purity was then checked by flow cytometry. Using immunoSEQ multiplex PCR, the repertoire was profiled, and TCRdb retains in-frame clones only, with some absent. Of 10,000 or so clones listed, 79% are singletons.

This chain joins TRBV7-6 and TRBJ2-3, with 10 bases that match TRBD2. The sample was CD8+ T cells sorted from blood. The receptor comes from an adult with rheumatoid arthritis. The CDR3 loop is CASSLASSGRNTQYF. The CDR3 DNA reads TGTGCCAGCAGCTTAGCGTCTAGCGGGAGAAATACGCAGTATTTT.